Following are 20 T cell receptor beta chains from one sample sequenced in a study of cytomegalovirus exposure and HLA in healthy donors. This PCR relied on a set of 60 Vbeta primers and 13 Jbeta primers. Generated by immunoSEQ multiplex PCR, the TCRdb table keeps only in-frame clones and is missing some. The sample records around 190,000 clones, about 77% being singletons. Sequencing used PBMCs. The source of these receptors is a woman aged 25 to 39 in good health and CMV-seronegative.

CDR3 protein: CASSRAGESYEQYF. The CDR3 bases are TGTGCCAGTAGTAGGGCAGGGGAATCCTACGAGCAGTACTTC. The rearrangement joins TRBV19 to TRBJ2-7; weak D call: TRBD1 (6 bases). The CDR3 is 14 residues long. Germline V gene sequence: CDR1 LNHDA, CDR2 SQIVND (reference sequence). V was shortened by 4 bases and J by 1 base, with 11 bases between the two germline ends.

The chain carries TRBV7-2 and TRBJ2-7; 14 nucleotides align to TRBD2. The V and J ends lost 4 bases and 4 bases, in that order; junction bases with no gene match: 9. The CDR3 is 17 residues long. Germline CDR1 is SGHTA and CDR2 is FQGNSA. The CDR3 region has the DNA TGTGCCAGCAGCTCCGGGACTAGCGGGAGCACGAAGTACGAGCAGTACTTC. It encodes CASSSGTSGSTKYEQYF.

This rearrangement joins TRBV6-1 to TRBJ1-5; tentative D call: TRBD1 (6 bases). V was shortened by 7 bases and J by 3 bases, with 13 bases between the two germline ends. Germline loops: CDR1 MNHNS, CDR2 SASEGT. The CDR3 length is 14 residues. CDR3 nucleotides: TGTGCCAGCACCGAAGGGGGACCCAATCAGCCCCAGCATTTT. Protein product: CASTEGGPNQPQHF.

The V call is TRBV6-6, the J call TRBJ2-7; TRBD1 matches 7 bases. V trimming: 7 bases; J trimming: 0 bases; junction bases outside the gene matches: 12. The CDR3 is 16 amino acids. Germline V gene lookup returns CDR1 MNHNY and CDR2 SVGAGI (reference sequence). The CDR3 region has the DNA TGTGCCAGCACCCGACAGGGATTGGGGAACTCCTACGAGCAGTACTTC. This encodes CASTRQGLGNSYEQYF.

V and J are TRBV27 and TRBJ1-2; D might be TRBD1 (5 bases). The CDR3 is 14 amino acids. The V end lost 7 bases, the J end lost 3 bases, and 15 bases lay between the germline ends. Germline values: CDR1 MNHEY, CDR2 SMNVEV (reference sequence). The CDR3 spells CASTRRQIYYGYTF. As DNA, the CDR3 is TGTGCCAGCACGCGTAGACAGATTTACTATGGCTACACCTTC.

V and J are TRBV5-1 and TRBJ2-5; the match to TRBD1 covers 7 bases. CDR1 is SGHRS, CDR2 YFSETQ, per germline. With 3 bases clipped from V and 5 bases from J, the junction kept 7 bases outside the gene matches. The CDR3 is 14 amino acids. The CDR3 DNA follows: TGCGCCAGCAGCTCCAGAGACAGGGAGGAGACCCAGTACTTC. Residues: CASSSRDREETQYF.

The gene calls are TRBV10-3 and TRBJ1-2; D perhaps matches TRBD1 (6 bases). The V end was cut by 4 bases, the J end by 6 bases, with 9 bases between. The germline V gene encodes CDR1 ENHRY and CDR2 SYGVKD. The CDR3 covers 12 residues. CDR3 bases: TGTGCCATCAGTGCGGGGGGCGATGGCTACACCTTC. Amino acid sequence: CAISAGGDGYTF.

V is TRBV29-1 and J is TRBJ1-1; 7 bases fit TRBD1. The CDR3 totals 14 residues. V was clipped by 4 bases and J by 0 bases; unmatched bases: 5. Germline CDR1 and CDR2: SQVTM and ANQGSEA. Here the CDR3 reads CSVVPDRLNTEAFF. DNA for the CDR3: TGCAGCGTTGTCCCGGACAGGCTGAACACTGAAGCTTTCTTT.

CDR3 protein: CASSEDRGSNQPQHF. The CDR3 nucleotides read TGTGCCAGCAGTGAGGACAGGGGAAGCAATCAGCCCCAGCATTTT. The V gene is TRBV28, the J gene TRBJ1-5; 9 bases line up with TRBD1. Germline trimming cut 5 bases from V and 1 base from J; bases unmatched to any gene: 3. Germline V gene sequence: CDR1 MDHEN, CDR2 SYDVKM. This CDR3 is built from 15 residues.

The CDR3 nucleotides are TGTGTCCTAACCCGGGACAGTAACACTGAAGCTTTCTTT. This gives the protein CVLTRDSNTEAFF. This rearrangement joins TRBV7-9 to TRBJ1-1; 7 bases are shared with TRBD1. Germline lookup yields CDR1 SEHNR and CDR2 FQNEAQ (reference sequence). The CDR3 extends over 13 amino acids.

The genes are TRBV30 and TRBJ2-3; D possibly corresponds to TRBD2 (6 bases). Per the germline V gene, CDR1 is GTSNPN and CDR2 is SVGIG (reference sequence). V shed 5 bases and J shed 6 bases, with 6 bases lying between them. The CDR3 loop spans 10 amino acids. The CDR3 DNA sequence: TGTGCCTGGGGGAGGGATACGCAGTATTTT. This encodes CAWGRDTQYF.

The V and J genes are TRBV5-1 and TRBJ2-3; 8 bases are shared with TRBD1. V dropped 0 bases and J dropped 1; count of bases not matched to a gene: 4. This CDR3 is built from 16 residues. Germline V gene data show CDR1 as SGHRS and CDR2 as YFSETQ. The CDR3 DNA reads TGCGCCAGCAGCTTGGGCGCAGGGGGCGGCACAGATACGCAGTATTTT. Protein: CASSLGAGGGTDTQYF.

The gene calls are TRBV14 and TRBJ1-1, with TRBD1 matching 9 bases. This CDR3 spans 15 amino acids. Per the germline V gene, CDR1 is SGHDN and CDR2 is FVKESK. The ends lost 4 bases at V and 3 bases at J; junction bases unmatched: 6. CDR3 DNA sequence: TGTGCCAGCAGCCCTACAGGGGGCGCGGACACTGAAGCTTTCTTT. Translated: CASSPTGGADTEAFF.

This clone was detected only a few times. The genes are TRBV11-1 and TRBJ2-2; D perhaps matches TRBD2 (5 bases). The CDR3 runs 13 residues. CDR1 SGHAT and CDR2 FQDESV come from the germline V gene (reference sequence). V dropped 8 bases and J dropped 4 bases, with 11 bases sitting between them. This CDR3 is CASEGGRTGELFF. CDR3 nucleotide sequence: TGTGCCAGCGAGGGCGGTCGCACCGGGGAGCTGTTTTTT.

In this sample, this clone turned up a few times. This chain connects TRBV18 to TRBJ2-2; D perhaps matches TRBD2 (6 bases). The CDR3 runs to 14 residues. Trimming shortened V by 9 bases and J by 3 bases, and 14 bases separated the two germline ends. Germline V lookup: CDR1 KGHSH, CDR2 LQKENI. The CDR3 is CASSWGLHTGELFF. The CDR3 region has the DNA TGTGCCAGTTCCTGGGGACTTCACACCGGGGAGCTGTTTTTT.

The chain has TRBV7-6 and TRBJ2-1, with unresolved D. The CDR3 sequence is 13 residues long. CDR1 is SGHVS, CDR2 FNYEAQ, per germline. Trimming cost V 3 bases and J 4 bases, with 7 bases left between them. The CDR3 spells CASSFNSYNEQFF. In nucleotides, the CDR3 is TGTGCCAGCAGCTTCAACAGTTACAATGAGCAGTTCTTC. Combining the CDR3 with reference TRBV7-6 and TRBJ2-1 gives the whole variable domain GAGVSQSPRYKVTKRGQDVALRCDPISGHVSLYWYRQALGQGPEFLTYFNYEAQQDKSGLPNDRFSAERPEGSISTLTIQRTEQRDSAMYRCASSFNSYNEQFFGPGTRLTVL.

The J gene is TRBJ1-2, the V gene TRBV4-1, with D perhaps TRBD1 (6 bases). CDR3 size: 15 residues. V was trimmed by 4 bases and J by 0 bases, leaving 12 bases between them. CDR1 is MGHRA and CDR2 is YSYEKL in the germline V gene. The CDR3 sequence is CASSPWTDSNYGYTF. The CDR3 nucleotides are TGCGCCAGCAGCCCTTGGACAGATTCTAACTATGGCTACACCTTC.

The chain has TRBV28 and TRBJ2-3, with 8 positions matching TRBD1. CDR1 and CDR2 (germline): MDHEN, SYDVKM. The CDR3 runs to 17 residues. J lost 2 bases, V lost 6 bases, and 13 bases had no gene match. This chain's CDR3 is CASSTPPQGANTDTQYF. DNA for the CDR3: TGTGCCAGCAGCACCCCGCCCCAGGGGGCCAACACAGATACGCAGTATTTT.

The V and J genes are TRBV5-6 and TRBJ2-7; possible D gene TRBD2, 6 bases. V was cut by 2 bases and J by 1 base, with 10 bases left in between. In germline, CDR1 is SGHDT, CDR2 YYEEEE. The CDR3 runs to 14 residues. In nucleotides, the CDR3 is TGTGCCAGCAGCTTCGGGGGTAGATCCTACGAGCAGTACTTC. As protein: CASSFGGRSYEQYF.

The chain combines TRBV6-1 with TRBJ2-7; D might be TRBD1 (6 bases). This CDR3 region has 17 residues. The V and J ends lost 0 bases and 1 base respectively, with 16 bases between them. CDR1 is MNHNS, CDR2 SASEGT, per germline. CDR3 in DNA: TGTGCCAGCAGTGAAGCGCTTCCGAGACAGGAATCCTACGAGCAGTACTTC. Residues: CASSEALPRQESYEQYF.